One and the same sample provided the 15 T cell receptor beta chains below, sequenced in a study of CD8 T cells in Susac syndrome. Roughly 0.45 to 1 ug RNA was reverse transcribed with random hexamers. A single record per CDR3 protein comes from TCRdb applying MiXCR to the immunoSEQ multiplex PCR reads. The sample yields about 440,000 distinct CDR3 sequences, approximately 89% seen once. The source material was CD8+ T cells from PBMCs. These receptors were collected from a human donor with multiple sclerosis.

Here the CDR3 DNA reads TGTGCCAGCAGTGAAGAGACAGGGACAAAAAACATTCAGTACTTC. Translation gives CASSEETGTKNIQYF. This chain uses TRBV2 with TRBJ2-4, with 7 bases fitting TRBD1. The germline V gene encodes CDR1 SNHLY and CDR2 FYNNEI. CDR3 size: 15 residues. Unmatched junction bases numbered 4, after V lost 1 base and J lost 4 bases.

This chain links TRBV5-6 with TRBJ1-1, with D unclear. V shed 3 bases and J shed 5 bases, with 14 bases lying between them. This CDR3 region has 14 residues. CDR1 and CDR2 (germline): SGHDT, YYEEEE. The CDR3 DNA reads as TGTGCCAGCAGCTCATGGGGAGGTTGGACTGAAGCTTTCTTT. Its translation is CASSSWGGWTEAFF.

The V gene is TRBV5-5, the J gene TRBJ2-1; perhaps D is TRBD1 or TRBD2 (5 bases each). The V end lost 4 bases, the J end lost 2 bases, and 13 bases lay between the germline ends. Germline V gene data show CDR1 as SGHKS and CDR2 as YYEKEE (reference sequence). The CDR3 extends over 15 amino acids. CDR3 nucleotide sequence: TGTGCCAGCAGCCATGGACTGGGACCCTACAATGAGCAGTTCTTC. Protein: CASSHGLGPYNEQFF.

The rearrangement links TRBV19 to TRBJ1-1; no reliable D call. CDR1 and CDR2 (germline): LNHDA, SQIVND (reference sequence). The CDR3 spans 12 residues. In DNA form, the CDR3 reads TGTGCTACTAACGTCGGGAACACTGAAGCTTTCTTT. This codes for CATNVGNTEAFF.

The genes are TRBV29-1 and TRBJ2-5; TRBD2 agrees at 8 bases. The CDR3 is made up of 14 amino acids. CDR1 and CDR2 from the germline V gene are SQVTM and ANQGSEA. J lost 0 bases, V lost 2 bases, and 2 bases had no gene match. The CDR3: CSVEREGDQETQYF. Here the CDR3 DNA reads TGCAGCGTTGAACGGGAGGGGGACCAAGAGACCCAGTACTTC. The variable domain in full, completed from reference TRBV29-1 and TRBJ2-5, reads SAVISQKPSRDICQRGTSLTIQCQVDSQVTMMFWYRQQPGQSLTLIATANQGSEATYESGFVIDKFPISRPNLTFSTLTVSNMSPEDSSIYLCSVEREGDQETQYFGPGTRLLVL.

This clonotype showed up just once. CDR3 coding DNA: TGTGCCAGCAGCGTAGTCCTATCGGGGAAGCCCCAGCATTTT. It encodes CASSVVLSGKPQHF. This sequence joins TRBV9 and TRBJ1-5; D remains ambiguous. Germline lookup yields CDR1 SGDLS and CDR2 YYNGEE. CDR3 length equals 14 residues. V was shortened by 0 bases and J by 8 bases, with 12 bases between the two germline ends.

The V call is TRBV7-9, the J call TRBJ2-2, with TRBD1 matching 7 bases. The CDR3 length is 16 residues. Germline CDR1 is SEHNR and CDR2 is FQNEAQ (reference sequence). Germline trimming cut 4 bases from V and 4 bases from J; bases unmatched to any gene: 9. The CDR3 loop reads CASSSEDRWITGELFF. In DNA form, the CDR3 reads TGTGCCAGCAGCTCAGAGGACAGGTGGATCACCGGGGAGCTGTTTTTT.

The chain uses TRBV3-1 and TRBJ1-2; D is uncertain. This CDR3 region has 16 residues. Per germline, CDR1 LGHDT and CDR2 YNNKEL (reference sequence). V gave up 4 bases and J gave up 4 bases, with 19 bases separating them. The CDR3 here is CASSRARSEVGYGYTF. The DNA for the CDR3 is TGTGCCAGCAGCCGCGCACGGTCGGAAGTTGGCTATGGCTACACCTTC.

This clonotype was counted a few times. The rearrangement uses TRBV28 and TRBJ2-2; D gene unclear. CDR1 and CDR2 (germline): MDHEN, SYDVKM. The CDR3 is 12 amino acids. Trimming took 5 bases from V and 3 from J, leaving 4 bases between them. CDR3 in DNA: TGTGCCAGCAGTACCGACACCGGGGAGCTGTTTTTT. Protein: CASSTDTGELFF.

The chain uses TRBV20-1 and TRBJ1-2; 7 bases are a match to TRBD1. Unmatched junction bases numbered 7, after V lost 4 bases and J lost 5 bases. Germline CDR1 DFQATT, CDR2 SNEGSKA (reference sequence). The CDR3 is made up of 13 amino acids. The CDR3 nucleotides read TGCAGTGCTAAAGACAGGGCTTGGTATGGCTACACCTTC. Its protein is CSAKDRAWYGYTF.

The V call is TRBV4-1, the J call TRBJ2-2; D remains unclear. The CDR3 covers 12 residues. Germline V gives CDR1 MGHRA, CDR2 YSYEKL. V lost 1 base and J lost 7, with 4 bases in between. The CDR3 DNA reads as TGCGCCAGCAGCCAAGCTAGCGGGGAGCTGTTTTTT. It encodes CASSQASGELFF.

This chain uses TRBV30 with TRBJ1-4; 8 bases are a match to TRBD1. Per germline, CDR1 GTSNPN and CDR2 SVGIG (reference sequence). The CDR3 is 15 residues long. The J segment lost 6 bases and the V segment lost 4 bases, leaving 10 bases of the junction unmatched. The CDR3 sequence is CAWTWAGGPDEKLFF. The CDR3 coding sequence is TGTGCCTGGACCTGGGCAGGGGGCCCCGATGAAAAACTGTTTTTT. The whole variable domain, filled in from reference TRBV30 and TRBJ1-4, reads SQTIHQWPATLVQPVGSPLSLECTVEGTSNPNLYWYRQAAGRGLQLLFYSVGIGQISSEVPQNLSASRPQDRQFILSSKKLLLSDSGFYLCAWTWAGGPDEKLFFGSGTQLSVL.

This clonotype has only one observation. The genes are TRBV6-4 and TRBJ2-3, with TRBD2 matching over 12 bases. Germline V gene lookup returns CDR1 MRHNA and CDR2 SNTAGT. The CDR3 covers 16 residues. V shed 4 bases, J shed 4 bases, and the junction held 6 bases outside the gene matches. CDR3 region: CASSVSSGRAPDTQYF. The CDR3 DNA reads TGTGCCAGCAGTGTATCTAGCGGGAGGGCCCCAGATACGCAGTATTTT.

V is TRBV4-1 and J is TRBJ2-7; 10 bases are a match to TRBD1. V dropped 4 bases and J dropped 5; count of bases not matched to a gene: 8. CDR3 length: 15 residues. Germline assignment: CDR1 MGHRA and CDR2 YSYEKL. The CDR3 region has the DNA TGCGCCAGCAGCCTGCAAGGGACAGGGGACCACGAGCAGTACTTC. Translating gives CASSLQGTGDHEQYF.

As DNA, the CDR3 is TGTGCCAGCAGGGTAGCGGGAGTAGTCAATGAGCAGTTCTTC. It encodes CASRVAGVVNEQFF. The gene calls are TRBV27 and TRBJ2-1; 9 bases align to TRBD2. Germline CDR1 MNHEY, CDR2 SMNVEV (reference sequence). The CDR3 consists of 14 residues. The V segment lost 6 bases and the J segment 6 bases; nucleotides outside the gene matches: 6.